These 14 T cell receptor beta chains were sequenced from one sample in a study of blood T cells in healthy people across ages. PCR was performed a second time for about 6 to 12 cycles using a sample-barcoded 5' primer and a J-beta primer mix. TCRdb reanalysed the 5' RACE reads using MiXCR and keeps one entry per CDR3 protein. This table has about 1.6 million distinct CDR3 sequences, approximately 32% appearing once. Sequences were obtained from blood. The source of these receptors is a woman aged 25 to 39 in good health.

The chain combines TRBV5-1 with TRBJ1-4; tentative D call: TRBD1 (6 bases). The germline V gene encodes CDR1 SGHRS and CDR2 YFSETQ. Trimming removed 0 bases from V and 8 bases from J, with 11 bases in between. There are 14 residues in the CDR3. DNA for the CDR3: TGCGCCAGCAGCTTGGACCCTAGGGGGGAAAAACTGTTTTTT. Protein product: CASSLDPRGEKLFF.

This clonotype has a handful of counts. The rearrangement links TRBV5-8 to TRBJ2-7, with unresolved D. Trimming took off 6 bases at V and 2 bases at J, with 15 bases between the two ends. This CDR3 is 14 amino acids long. CDR1 and CDR2 (germline): SGHTS, YDEGEE. CDR3 loop: CASIPSASAYEQYF. For the CDR3, the DNA is TGTGCCAGCATCCCGTCCGCATCGGCCTACGAGCAGTACTTC.

This sequence joins TRBV7-8 and TRBJ2-1; TRBD2 matches at 12 bases. With V trimmed by 8 bases and J by 5 bases, 10 bases remained unmatched. The CDR3 has 16 amino acids. The germline V gene encodes CDR1 SGHVS and CDR2 FQNEAQ. CDR3 amino acids: CASEGPTSGGHNEQFF. The DNA of the CDR3 is TGTGCCAGCGAGGGACCGACTAGCGGGGGACACAATGAGCAGTTCTTC.

The chain couples TRBV25-1 to TRBJ2-1, with D tentatively TRBD1 (5 bases). Trimming stripped 3 bases from V and 4 bases from J, with 16 bases between. The V gene's germline CDR1 is MGHDK and CDR2 SYGVNS. This CDR3 has 16 residues. For the CDR3, the DNA is TGTGCCAGCAGTGATGTTGGGCGGACAACGTACAATGAGCAGTTCTTC. This gives the protein CASSDVGRTTYNEQFF. Full variable domain (remainder filled in from reference TRBV25-1 and TRBJ2-1): EADIYQTPRYLVIGTGKKITLECSQTMGHDKMYWYQQDPGMELHLIHYSYGVNSTEKGDLSSESTVSRIRTEHFPLTLESARPSHTSQYLCASSDVGRTTYNEQFFGPGTRLTVL.

This rearrangement joins TRBV4-1 to TRBJ2-5; TRBD2 might be the D (7 bases). The germline V gene has CDR1 MGHRA and CDR2 YSYEKL. The CDR3 is made up of 16 amino acids. V was shortened by 1 base and J by 11 bases, with 23 bases between the two germline ends. Written as DNA, the CDR3 is TGCGCCAGCAGCCAAGTGGTAGGGGGGGGATACAATGAGCAGTACTTC. Its translation: CASSQVVGGGYNEQYF.

Concerning this clonotype itself: One end of the junction does not line up with germline, which may come from a read error. This chain connects TRBV3-1 to TRBJ1-2, with D uncertain. There are 12 residues in the CDR3. The V gene's germline CDR1 is LGHDT and CDR2 YNNKEL (reference sequence). The CDR3 loop is CAGSQAESTPTF. The CDR3 bases are TGTGCCGGCAGCCAGGCGGAATCTACCCCCACCTTC.

This clonotype has just a few counts. J is TRBJ1-5 and V is TRBV10-3, with a weak D call TRBD1 (5 bases). V was clipped by 0 bases and J by 7 bases, with 13 bases between them. The CDR3 is 15 residues long. The germline CDR1 and CDR2 sequences are ENHRY and SYGVKD. The CDR3 sequence: CAISESVGGRQPQHF. CDR3 nucleotides: TGTGCCATCAGTGAGTCTGTGGGGGGACGCCAGCCCCAGCATTTT.

This clonotype appeared many times. This chain joins TRBV12-3 or TRBV12-4 and TRBJ1-1, with a tentative D call TRBD1 (5 bases). The CDR3 is made up of 14 amino acids. Between the trimmed V and J ends, which lost 6 bases and 0 bases, there was a span of 11 bases. The CDR3 DNA reads as TGTGCCAGCAGGCCGGGACTGGTGAACACTGAAGCTTTCTTT. It is translated as CASRPGLVNTEAFF.

A few counts support this clonotype. The V gene is TRBV5-1, the J gene TRBJ2-4; 7 bases are a match to TRBD1. Losses at the gene ends were 0 bases for V and 13 bases for J; bases not matched to a gene: 10. The CDR3 sequence is 14 residues long. Germline CDR1 is SGHRS and CDR2 is YFSETQ. CDR3 in DNA: TGCGCCAGCAGCTTGGGAATGACAACAGGGGAGCAGTACTTC. Protein sequence: CASSLGMTTGEQYF.

CDR3 sequence (DNA): TGCGCCAGCAGCTCCAGGACAGGGAACGGAAACACCATATATTTT. It is translated as CASSSRTGNGNTIYF. The V gene is TRBV5-1, the J gene TRBJ1-3, with 8 bases that match TRBD1. V gave up 3 bases and J gave up 4 bases; unmatched junction bases: 6. The germline V gene encodes CDR1 SGHRS and CDR2 YFSETQ. This CDR3 has 15 residues. The variable domain in full, completed from reference TRBV5-1 and TRBJ1-3, reads KAGVTQTPRYLIKTRGQQVTLSCSPISGHRSVSWYQQTPGQGLQFLFEYFSETQRNKGNFPGRFSGRQFSNSRSEMNVSTLELGDSALYLCASSSRTGNGNTIYFGEGSWLTVV.

The chain uses TRBV24-1 and TRBJ2-5; D may be TRBD1 (6 bases). The CDR3 sequence is 15 residues long. CDR1 and CDR2 (germline): KGHDR, SFDVKD. V lost 3 bases to trimming and J lost 5 bases, with 15 bases between them. CDR3 region: CATSDPTGLQETQYF. The CDR3 nucleotides read TGTGCCACCAGTGATCCTACAGGGCTCCAGGAGACCCAGTACTTC.

The J gene is TRBJ2-2, the V gene TRBV5-1, with TRBD2 as a possible D gene (6 bases). Germline CDR1 reads SGHRS; CDR2 reads YFSETQ. This CDR3 has 15 amino acids. Trimming pared 6 bases from V and 6 bases from J, leaving 18 bases between. The CDR3 sequence: CASTHRGGGAGELFF. Written as DNA, the CDR3 is TGCGCCAGCACCCACCGCGGTGGAGGGGCCGGGGAGCTGTTTTTT.

V usage is TRBV6-6 and J usage is TRBJ2-1; no clear D gene. Per germline, CDR1 MNHNY and CDR2 SVGAGI (reference sequence). This CDR3 contains 15 residues. Trimming shortened V by 0 bases and J by 6 bases, and 12 bases separated the two germline ends. CDR3 coding DNA: TGTGCCAGCAGTTACTCGTCAAGTCTGGGCAATGAGCAGTTCTTC. This translates into CASSYSSSLGNEQFF.

This clonotype turned up a few times. This rearrangement joins TRBV27 to TRBJ2-7; 7 bases are shared with TRBD2. V gave up 6 bases and J gave up 6 bases; unmatched junction bases: 17. Germline-derived CDR1 and CDR2 are MNHEY and SMNVEV (reference sequence). The CDR3 is made up of 16 amino acids. The CDR3 loop reads CASSLKFRTSPSEQYF. The CDR3 nucleotides read TGTGCCAGCAGCCTCAAATTTCGGACTAGTCCTTCCGAGCAGTACTTC.